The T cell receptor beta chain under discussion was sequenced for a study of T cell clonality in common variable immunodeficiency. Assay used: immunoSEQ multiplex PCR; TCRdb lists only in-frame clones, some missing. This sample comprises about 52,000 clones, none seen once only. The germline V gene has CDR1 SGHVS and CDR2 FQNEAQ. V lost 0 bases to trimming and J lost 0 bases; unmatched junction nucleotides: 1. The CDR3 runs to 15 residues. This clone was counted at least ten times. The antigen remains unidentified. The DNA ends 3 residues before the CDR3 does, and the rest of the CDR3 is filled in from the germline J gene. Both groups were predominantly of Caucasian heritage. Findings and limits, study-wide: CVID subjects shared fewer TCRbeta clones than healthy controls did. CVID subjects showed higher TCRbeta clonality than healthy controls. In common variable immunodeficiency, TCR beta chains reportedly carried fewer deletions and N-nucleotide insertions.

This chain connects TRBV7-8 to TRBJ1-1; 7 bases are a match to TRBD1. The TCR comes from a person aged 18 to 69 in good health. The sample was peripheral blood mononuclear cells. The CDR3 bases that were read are TGTGCCAGCAGCTTAGCGGGACAGCTGAACACTGAA. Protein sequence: CASSLAGQLNTE. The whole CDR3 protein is CASSLAGQLNTEAFF.